This T cell receptor beta chain stems from a study of blood T cell repertoires in COVID-19 (dated by TCRdb to 2018 to 2021). Broadly, across the study: Samples covering the acute and convalescent phases of COVID-19 were provided by collaborators in the United States, Italy and Spain. The prospective study material was composed of cDNA or gDNA derived from T cells, B-cell-depleted T cells, or PBMCs. The dataset comprised deeply sampled blood TCRbeta repertoires from subjects exposed to, actively infected with, or recovered from COVID-19. The repertoires were made available in a free public database intended to serve as a resource for research on the immune response to SARS-CoV-2. Samples came from the ongoing ImmuneRACE study (first 160 participants) plus 1,254 subjects from 6 global collaborators. The sample metadata nearly always contained a de-identified subject ID, COVID-19 status, age in years and sex. Where available, HLA class I and class II types were taken from metadata supplied by the sample provider and were not determined by assay-based typing.

From the cysteine up to the phenylalanine, the CDR3 has a length of 17 residues. Only the CDR3 DNA is retained, 51 bases long and in frame from the first base. For this chain, trimming is 6 bases at the V end and 11 bases at the J end, and the number of junction bases without a gene match is 21. The germline V gene gives CDR1 as SNHLY and CDR2 as FYNNEI. Summary of the overall study and its limitations: The quantity of clinical and demographic metadata differed by source and by participant and was supplied without curation.

Collaborating institutions collected whole blood in K2EDTA tubes following their own protocols. For TCRbeta analysis, collaborator samples were shipped as frozen whole blood, as isolated PBMCs, or as DNA extracted from either sample type. The immunoSEQ Assay, a bias-controlled multiplex PCR, was used to amplify TCRbeta CDR3 regions from genomic DNA. As for the original processing: The number of nucleated cells in each sample was estimated from the amplification of reference gene primers within the assay. Sequence reads were collapsed and filtered to measure the absolute abundance of every unique TCRbeta CDR3 rearrangement. For each sample, productive Simpson clonality was calculated by taking the square root of Simpson's diversity index across productive rearrangements. Imported from immuneACCESS, the table was reduced by TCRdb to in-frame sequences with V and J called. These copies leave out some clones; in studies compared against another copy, an unresolved V gene accounts for under half, and the cause of the remainder is not known. V and J calls and clone size are as listed in that table; D and trimming were resolved from the DNA. The sample yields around 450,000 clones; more than 85% were counted once. 4.3% of the sample is in the top ten clones.

This clone was seen only a few times. The target of this receptor is not known. Per-base quality was not reported, and no clone a single base away is much larger than it. The sequenced material came from peripheral blood. The receptor was derived from a woman in her 30s with acute or convalescent COVID-19. The sequence links TRBV2 to TRBJ1-1; 10 junctional bases match TRBD1. The DNA sequence is as follows: TGTGCCAGCAGCCATTCGTTGCGAGACAGGGGGCCCCTTTATGCTTTCTTT. Its product reads: CASSHSLRDRGPLYAFF.